This TCR beta chain came from a study of PD-1 blockade in classical Hodgkin lymphoma. Study-wide findings and caveats: Reasons behind the repertoire differences stay unclear, perhaps disease activity or earlier therapy. Relapsed/refractory patients reportedly had the lowest baseline TCR diversity, below newly diagnosed patients, who were below healthy donors.

V shed 4 bases and J shed 0 bases, with 19 bases lying between them. The germline gives CDR1 SEHNR, CDR2 FQNEAQ (reference sequence). The CDR3 consists of 19 residues. Measured with immunoSEQ multiplex PCR; TCRdb has only the in-frame clones, and not every one. The profile shows tens of thousands of clones, 94% of them singletons. Points on this clone: What it recognizes is unknown.

Time point in this sample: newly diagnosed, previously untreated cHL patient sample. Comparison relied on PBMCs that came from newly diagnosed, untreated classical Hodgkin lymphoma. The chain joins TRBV7-9 to TRBJ2-6; maybe TRBD2 (7 bases). Sequences were obtained from peripheral blood mononuclear cells (PBMCs). This clonotype was sampled from a human donor with classical Hodgkin lymphoma. The CDR3 sequence: CASSSPPGGPSSGANVLTF. In DNA, the CDR3 is TGTGCCAGCAGCTCGCCCCCGGGGGGCCCAAGCTCTGGGGCCAACGTCCTGACTTTC.